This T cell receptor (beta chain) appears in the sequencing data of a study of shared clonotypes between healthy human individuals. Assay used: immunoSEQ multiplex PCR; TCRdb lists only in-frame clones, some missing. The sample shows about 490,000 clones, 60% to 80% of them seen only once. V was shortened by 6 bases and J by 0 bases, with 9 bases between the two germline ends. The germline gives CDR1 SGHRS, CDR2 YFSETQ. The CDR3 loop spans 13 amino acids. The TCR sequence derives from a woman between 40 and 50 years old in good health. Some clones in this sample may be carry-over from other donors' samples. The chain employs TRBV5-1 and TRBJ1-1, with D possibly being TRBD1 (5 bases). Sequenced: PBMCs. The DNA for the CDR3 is TGCGCCAGCAAGGGGACCGTGAACACTGAAGCTTTCTTT. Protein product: CASKGTVNTEAFF.